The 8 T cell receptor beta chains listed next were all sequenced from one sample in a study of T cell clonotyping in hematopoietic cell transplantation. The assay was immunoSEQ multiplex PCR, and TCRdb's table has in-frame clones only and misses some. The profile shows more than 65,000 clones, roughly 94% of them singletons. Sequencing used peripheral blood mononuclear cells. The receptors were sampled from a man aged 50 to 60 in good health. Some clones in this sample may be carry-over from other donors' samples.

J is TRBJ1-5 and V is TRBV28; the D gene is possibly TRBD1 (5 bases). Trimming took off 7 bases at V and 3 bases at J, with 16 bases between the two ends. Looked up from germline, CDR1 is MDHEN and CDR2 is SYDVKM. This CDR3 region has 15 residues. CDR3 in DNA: TGTGCCAGCAACTCCGTCGGGGGAGACAATCAGCCCCAGCATTTT. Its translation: CASNSVGGDNQPQHF.

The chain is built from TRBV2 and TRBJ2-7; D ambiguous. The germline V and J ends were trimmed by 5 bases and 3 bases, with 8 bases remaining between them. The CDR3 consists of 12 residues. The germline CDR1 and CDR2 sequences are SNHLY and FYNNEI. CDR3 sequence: CASSHTSYEQYF. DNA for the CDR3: TGTGCCAGCAGTCATACCAGCTACGAGCAGTACTTC.

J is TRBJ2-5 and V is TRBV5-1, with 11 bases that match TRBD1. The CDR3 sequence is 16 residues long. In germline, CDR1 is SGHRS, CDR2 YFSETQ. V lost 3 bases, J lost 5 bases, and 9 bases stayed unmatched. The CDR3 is CASSWTGGESSETQYF. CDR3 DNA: TGCGCCAGCAGCTGGACAGGGGGCGAATCTTCGGAGACCCAGTACTTC. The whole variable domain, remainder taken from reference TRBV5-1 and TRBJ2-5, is KAGVTQTPRYLIKTRGQQVTLSCSPISGHRSVSWYQQTPGQGLQFLFEYFSETQRNKGNFPGRFSGRQFSNSRSEMNVSTLELGDSALYLCASSWTGGESSETQYFGPGTRLLVL.

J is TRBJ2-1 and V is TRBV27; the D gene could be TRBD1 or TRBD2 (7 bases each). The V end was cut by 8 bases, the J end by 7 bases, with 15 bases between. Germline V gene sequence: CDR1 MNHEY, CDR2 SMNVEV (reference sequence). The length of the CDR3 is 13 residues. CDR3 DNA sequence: TGTGCCAGCCGTAGGCAGGGGGGGAATGAGCAGTTCTTC. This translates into CASRRQGGNEQFF.

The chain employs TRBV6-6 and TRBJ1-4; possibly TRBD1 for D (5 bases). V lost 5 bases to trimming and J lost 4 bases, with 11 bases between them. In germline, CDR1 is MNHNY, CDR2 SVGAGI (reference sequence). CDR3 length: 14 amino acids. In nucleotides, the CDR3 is TGTGCCAGCAGTAAACAGGAGGATAATGAAAAACTGTTTTTT. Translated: CASSKQEDNEKLFF.

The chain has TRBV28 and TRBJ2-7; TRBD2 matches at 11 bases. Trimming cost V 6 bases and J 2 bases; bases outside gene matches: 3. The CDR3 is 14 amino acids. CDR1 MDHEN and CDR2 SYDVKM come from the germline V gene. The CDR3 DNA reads TGTGCCAGCAGCCCTAGCGGGGGGACCTACGAGCAGTACTTC. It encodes CASSPSGGTYEQYF.

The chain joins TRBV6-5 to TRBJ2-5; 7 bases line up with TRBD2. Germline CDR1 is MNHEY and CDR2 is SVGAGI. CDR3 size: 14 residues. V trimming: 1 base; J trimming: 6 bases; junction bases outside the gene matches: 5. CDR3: CASSYLSGAKTQYF. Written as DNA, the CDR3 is TGTGCCAGCAGTTACTTAAGCGGGGCGAAGACCCAGTACTTC.

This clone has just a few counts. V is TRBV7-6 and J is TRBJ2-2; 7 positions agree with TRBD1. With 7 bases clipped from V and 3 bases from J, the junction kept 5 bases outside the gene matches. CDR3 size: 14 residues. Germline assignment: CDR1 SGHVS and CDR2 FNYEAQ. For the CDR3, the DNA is TGTGCCAGCACCCGACAGGGAGACACCGGGGAGCTGTTTTTT. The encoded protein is CASTRQGDTGELFF.